This T cell receptor beta chain was sequenced in a study of T cells in Graves' hyperthyroidism and ophthalmopathy. For the study at large: At the time of initial diagnosis and before any treatment, peripheral blood was collected. General study points: Peripheral blood also featured most of the thyroid clonotypes expanded above 0.001. In the analysis, a 13 V-J model separated ophthalmopathy from stable hyperthyroidism.

This clonotype was seen many times. Its antigen is undetermined. TCR beta CDR3 regions were amplified from RNA transcripts. First-round RT-PCR of the TCR CDR3 relied on the HTBI primer set. One entry per CDR3 protein results from TCRdb running MiXCR on the multiplex PCR reads. In the table there are around 190,000 distinct CDR3 sequences, 17% of which are singletons. The V end was cut by 0 bases, the J end by 7 bases, with 4 bases between. The CDR3 loop spans 13 amino acids. Germline CDR1 KGHSY, CDR2 FQNENV. This sequence originates from a woman aged 50 to 65 with Graves' hyperthyroidism. Sequenced input: blood. This chain connects TRBV16 to TRBJ1-6, with D unresolved. CDR3 coding DNA: TGTGCCAGCAGCCAATCCCGAAATTCACCCCTCCACTTT. Protein sequence: CASSQSRNSPLHF.